This T cell receptor (beta chain) stems from a study of beta chain features in type 1 diabetes. The authors reverse transcribed all of the isolated RNA, so sequencing captured expressed TCRB transcripts. TCRdb's copy holds only in-frame clones and misses some; the assay was immunoSEQ multiplex PCR. The sample holds around 600,000 clones, roughly 12% seen once. Study-level results: Type 1 diabetes patients showed a moderate but significant shortening of TCRB CDR3s in all four CD4+ subsets.

The CDR3 has 13 residues. From germline, CDR1 is SGHTA and CDR2 FQGNSA. The germline V and J ends were trimmed by 3 bases and 4 bases, with 10 bases remaining between them. This clone has more than one count but fewer than ten. Its antigen remains unidentified. This sample also contains other DNA sequences that code for the same CDR3. The specimen was naive CD4+ T cells from blood. The receptor was isolated from a young man with type 1 diabetes. The chain is built from TRBV7-2 and TRBJ2-7; D is perhaps TRBD1 (5 bases). CDR3 loop: CASSLRQSYEQYF. CDR3 in DNA: TGTGCCAGCAGCTTGAGACAGTCTTACGAGCAGTACTTC. Full variable domain (missing parts from reference TRBV7-2 and TRBJ2-7): GAGVSQSPSNKVTEKGKDVELRCDPISGHTALYWYRQSLGQGLEFLIYFQGNSAPDKSGLPSDRFSAERTGGSVSTLTIQRTQQEDSAVYLCASSLRQSYEQYFGPGTRLTVT.